Following are 15 T cell receptor beta chains from one sample sequenced in a study of blood T cell repertoires in COVID-19 (TCRdb year 2020). The library was built by means of the immunoSEQ multiplex PCR assay. In TCRdb, the immuneACCESS table is reduced to in-frame sequences with V and J assigned. These tables do not hold every clone; where another copy was compared, an unresolved V gene accounts for under half, and the others remain unexplained. A total of about 70,000 clones appear in this sample, about nine tenths of them only once. Just over 9% of the sample comes from the top ten. Input material: peripheral blood. Receptor source: a human donor in a cohort sampled during active COVID-19.

The V gene is TRBV4-1, the J gene TRBJ2-2; 11 bases fit TRBD1. This CDR3 has 17 amino acids. Losses at the gene ends were 1 base for V and 4 bases for J; bases not matched to a gene: 5. Germline V lookup: CDR1 MGHRA, CDR2 YSYEKL. The CDR3 loop reads CASSQGSGTGGTGELFF. As DNA, the CDR3 is TGCGCCAGCAGCCAAGGCTCCGGGACAGGGGGCACCGGGGAGCTGTTTTTT.

In its sample, this clone was seen once. The chain joins TRBV28 to TRBJ2-1; 7 bases agree with TRBD1. The V gene end was trimmed by 6 bases and the J gene end by 3 bases; junction bases not matched to a gene: 11. This CDR3 has 16 amino acids. CDR1 is MDHEN and CDR2 is SYDVKM in the germline V gene. The CDR3 region is CASRLRRTGLYNEQFF. CDR3 coding DNA: TGTGCCAGCAGGTTACGGAGGACAGGCCTCTACAATGAGCAGTTCTTC.

The chain joins TRBV7-2 to TRBJ2-7; D is perhaps TRBD1 (5 bases). This CDR3 region has 15 residues. Trimming removed 1 base at V and 8 bases at J, with 18 bases between. The germline V gene has CDR1 SGHTA and CDR2 FQGNSA. The chain's CDR3 is CASSLDRSGLDKQYF. The CDR3 nucleotides are TGTGCCAGCAGCTTAGACAGGTCAGGGTTAGACAAGCAGTACTTC.

The chain combines TRBV5-4 with TRBJ2-2, with 10 bases matching TRBD2. The V gene's germline CDR1 is SGHNT and CDR2 YYREEE (reference sequence). Trimming took 3 bases from V and 1 from J; bases not matched to a gene: 12. This CDR3 spans 19 amino acids. The CDR3 DNA reads TGTGCCAGCAGCTCCGGGACACTTAGGACTAGCGGGAACACCGGGGAGCTGTTTTTT. Translated: CASSSGTLRTSGNTGELFF.

In this sample, this clone turned up once. The genes are TRBV29-1 and TRBJ2-3, with D unclear. The CDR3 spans 15 residues. V shed 0 bases and J shed 0 bases, with 10 bases lying between them. From germline, CDR1 is SQVTM and CDR2 ANQGSEA. The CDR3 is CSVEDRSHSTDTQYF. CDR3 bases: TGCAGCGTTGAAGATCGGAGCCACAGCACAGATACGCAGTATTTT.

The chain couples TRBV7-9 to TRBJ1-1, with 10 nucleotides matching TRBD1. CDR1 and CDR2 (germline): SEHNR, FQNEAQ (reference sequence). The CDR3 length is 14 residues. The V segment lost 1 base and the J segment 6 bases; nucleotides outside the gene matches: 2. CDR3 coding DNA: TGTGCCAGCAGCTTAGTAGGGACAGGGGCTGAAGCTTTCTTT. Translation: CASSLVGTGAEAFF. Full variable domain (missing parts from reference TRBV7-9 and TRBJ1-1): DTGVSQNPRHKITKRGQNVTFRCDPISEHNRLYWYRQTLGQGPEFLTYFQNEAQLEKSRLLSDRFSAERPKGSFSTLEIQRTEQGDSAMYLCASSLVGTGAEAFFGQGTRLTVV.

The gene calls are TRBV30 and TRBJ2-7; 7 positions match TRBD1. This CDR3 is 11 amino acids long. Trimming cost V 1 base and J 9 bases; bases outside gene matches: 3. Germline CDR1 GTSNPN, CDR2 SVGIG (reference sequence). In DNA, the CDR3 is TGTGCCTGGAGTGCTAGACAGGGGCAGTACTTC. Translation: CAWSARQGQYF.

This clone was detected once. In DNA, the CDR3 is TGTGCCAGCAGCCAAGATGAGGGTAGCGGCTACGAGCAGTACTTC. This translates into CASSQDEGSGYEQYF. This sequence joins TRBV4-2 and TRBJ2-7, with D maybe TRBD2 (6 bases). The CDR3 contains 15 residues. Germline V gene data show CDR1 as LGHNA and CDR2 as YNFKEQ. The ends were cut back, 0 bases at V and 3 bases at J, with 12 bases in the middle.

V usage is TRBV29-1 and J usage is TRBJ2-5; TRBD2 matches 7 bases. Trimming removed 2 bases from V and 4 bases from J; junction bases left unmatched: 7. In germline, CDR1 is SQVTM, CDR2 ANQGSEA. The CDR3 totals 14 residues. The CDR3 region is CSVEWGGTGETQYF. The CDR3 region has the DNA TGCAGCGTTGAATGGGGGGGGACGGGAGAGACCCAGTACTTC.

This rearrangement joins TRBV3-1 (or the pseudogene TRBV3-2) to TRBJ2-1, with D tentatively TRBD1 (6 bases). From germline, CDR1 is LGHDT and CDR2 YNNKEL (reference sequence). V shed 1 base and J shed 8 bases, with 21 bases lying between them. CDR3 size: 17 residues. CDR3 nucleotide sequence: TGTGCCAGCAGCCAAGTGGTGGGGGCGTCCTATCGGCATGAGCAGTTCTTC. Translation: CASSQVVGASYRHEQFF.

V and J are TRBV6-2 or TRBV6-3 and TRBJ1-6; 11 bases agree with TRBD1. This CDR3 is 15 amino acids long. Germline trimming cut 6 bases from V and 7 bases from J; bases unmatched to any gene: 5. Germline V CDR1 and CDR2: MNHEY, SVGEGT. This CDR3 reads CASSPGQGANSPLHF. CDR3 in DNA: TGTGCCAGCAGCCCAGGACAGGGGGCAAATTCACCCCTCCACTTT.

V gene TRBV5-6 combines with J gene TRBJ2-6, with 8 positions matching TRBD2. The ends lost 4 bases at V and 4 bases at J; junction bases unmatched: 4. This CDR3 has 15 residues. Germline lookup yields CDR1 SGHDT and CDR2 YYEEEE. The CDR3 region is CASSPAGGGANVLTF. CDR3 coding DNA: TGTGCCAGCAGCCCGGCGGGGGGAGGGGCCAACGTCCTGACTTTC.

The rearrangement uses TRBV6-5 and TRBJ2-2; D possibly corresponds to TRBD2 (6 bases). The CDR3 runs to 11 residues. The V end lost 9 bases, the J end lost 6 bases, and 8 bases lay between the germline ends. Looked up from germline, CDR1 is MNHEY and CDR2 is SVGAGI. CDR3 loop: CASGEAGELFF. The CDR3 nucleotides are TGTGCCAGTGGGGAGGCCGGGGAGCTGTTTTTT.

V and J are TRBV29-1 and TRBJ2-2; 11 bases agree with TRBD1. Trimming removed 4 bases from V and 6 bases from J; junction bases left unmatched: 1. The germline V gene encodes CDR1 SQVTM and CDR2 ANQGSEA. The CDR3 spans 13 residues. DNA for the CDR3: TGCAGCGTTGGGGACAGGGGGGCCGGGGAGCTGTTTTTT. This sequence encodes CSVGDRGAGELFF.

The CDR3 loop reads CASSYTSGNIQYF. Here the CDR3 DNA reads TGTGCCAGCAGTTACACTAGCGGCAACATTCAGTACTTC. The gene calls are TRBV6-2 or TRBV6-3 and TRBJ2-4; TRBD2 matches 8 bases. The CDR3 consists of 13 residues. Germline-derived CDR1 and CDR2 are MNHEY and SVGEGT. The V segment lost 2 bases and the J segment 7 bases; nucleotides outside the gene matches: 1.